Below, 30 T cell receptor beta chains from the same sample are listed, as sequenced in a study of blood T cells in healthy people across ages. Alongside a J-beta primer mix, a sample-barcoded 5' primer served in a second PCR lasting about 7 to 12 cycles. TCRdb re-analysed the 5' RACE reads in MiXCR, keeping a single row per CDR3 protein. Altogether more than 550,000 distinct CDR3 sequences are present, about 20% being singletons, with the ten largest covering around a fifth. Sequenced: blood. The receptors come from a man between 65 and 79 years old in good health.

This chain uses TRBV29-1 with TRBJ2-5, with D possibly matching TRBD2 (6 bases). The J call may be in error: the DNA end matches TRBJ2-1 better. This CDR3 is built from 13 residues. Germline values: CDR1 SQVTM, CDR2 ANQGSEA. CDR3 sequence (DNA): TGCAGCGAAAGACGGGGGTCCCACAATGAGCAGTTCTTC. Translating it yields CSERRGSHNEQFF.

The chain joins TRBV5-1 to TRBJ1-2; D gene uncertain. Germline V gene lookup returns CDR1 SGHRS and CDR2 YFSETQ. V lost 5 bases, J lost 7 bases, and 18 bases lay in between. CDR3 length: 14 amino acids. CDR3 sequence (DNA): TGCGCCAGCAGAACCGTCGTTGGCTCTGGTGGCTACACCTTC. It yields the protein CASRTVVGSGGYTF.

This clonotype was observed a few times. The chain recombines TRBV4-1 with TRBJ2-2; 8 nucleotides agree with TRBD2. Germline CDR1 MGHRA, CDR2 YSYEKL. Germline trimming cut 0 bases from V and 4 bases from J; bases unmatched to any gene: 7. The CDR3 is made up of 17 amino acids. This CDR3 is CASSQDGGGRVTGELFF. DNA of the CDR3: TGCGCCAGCAGCCAAGATGGCGGGGGGCGTGTCACCGGGGAGCTGTTTTTT.

This clonotype was found a few times. The chain carries TRBV20-1 and TRBJ2-5, with 10 bases aligning to TRBD2. Germline assignment: CDR1 DFQATT and CDR2 SNEGSKA (reference sequence). The CDR3 is 14 residues long. After removal of 7 bases from V and 0 bases from J, the junction contained 5 bases not matched to a gene. Written as DNA, the CDR3 is TGCAGTGGGGGTCTAGCGGGAGACCAAGAGACCCAGTACTTC. Its protein product is CSGGLAGDQETQYF.

The chain uses TRBV6-5 and TRBJ2-1; D is unresolved. Germline V gene data show CDR1 as MNHEY and CDR2 as SVGAGI. V lost 1 base to trimming and J lost 6 bases, with 10 bases between them. This CDR3 is built from 14 residues. CDR3 loop: CASSYYGRVNEQFF. The CDR3 region has the DNA TGTGCCAGCAGTTACTACGGACGCGTCAATGAGCAGTTCTTC.

As concerns this clonotype: One end of the junction does not line up with germline, which may come from a read error. The chain has TRBV5-1 and TRBJ1-1; 7 bases agree with TRBD1. The CDR3 length is 15 residues. In germline, CDR1 is SGHRS, CDR2 YFSETQ. The CDR3 sequence is CASSFGTAQYTEAFF. DNA for the CDR3: TGCGCCAGCAGCTTCGGGACAGCTCAATACACTGAAGCCTTCTTT.

J is TRBJ1-2 and V is TRBV7-3, with 10 bases identical to TRBD1. The CDR3 contains 13 residues. Trimming at V came to 2 bases and at J to 8 bases, leaving 2 bases not matched to a gene. CDR1 and CDR2 (germline): SGHTA, FQGTGA. CDR3 sequence: CASSLGTGAGYTF. CDR3 nucleotides: TGTGCCAGCAGCTTAGGGACAGGGGCCGGCTACACCTTC.

This clonotype was counted a few times. CDR3 nucleotides: TGTGCCAGTAACCCGGGACTAGCGGAGAAAGCCAAAAACATTCAGTACTTC. Its translation is CASNPGLAEKAKNIQYF. The chain employs TRBV19 and TRBJ2-4; 11 nucleotides match TRBD2. Germline assignment: CDR1 LNHDA and CDR2 SQIVND (reference sequence). The CDR3 totals 17 residues. V dropped 7 bases and J dropped 0; count of bases not matched to a gene: 8. Full variable domain (missing parts from reference TRBV19 and TRBJ2-4): DGGITQSPKYLFRKEGQNVTLSCEQNLNHDAMYWYRQDPGQGLRLIYYSQIVNDFQKGDIAEGYSVSREKKESFPLTVTSAQKNPTAFYLCASNPGLAEKAKNIQYFGAGTRLSVL.

The genes are TRBV4-3 and TRBJ1-4, with D maybe TRBD1 (5 bases). Germline values: CDR1 LGHNA, CDR2 YSLEER. With 0 bases removed from V and 7 bases from J, the gap between germline ends came to 9 bases. The CDR3 is 14 amino acids. The CDR3 sequence is CASSQDQGSEKLFF. The DNA for the CDR3 is TGCGCCAGCAGCCAAGATCAGGGCAGTGAAAAACTGTTTTTT.

The rearrangement uses TRBV27 and TRBJ2-5; TRBD2 agrees at 7 bases. TRBJ2-1 explains the end of the DNA better; the J call may be wrong. Germline V CDR1 and CDR2: MNHEY, SMNVEV (reference sequence). This CDR3 region has 13 residues. The CDR3 sequence is CASRGGLWGEQFF. CDR3 sequence (DNA): TGTGCCAGCAGGGGGGGGTTGTGGGGTGAGCAGTTCTTC.

The rearrangement links TRBV2 to TRBJ1-2; D not resolved. V was shortened by 1 base and J by 6 bases, with 15 bases between the two germline ends. This CDR3 is 15 amino acids long. Germline CDR1 reads SNHLY; CDR2 reads FYNNEI. The CDR3 loop reads CASSEGHTEMNGYTF. In DNA form, the CDR3 reads TGTGCCAGCAGTGAAGGACACACAGAGATGAATGGCTACACCTTC.

This chain uses TRBV6-2 or TRBV6-3 with TRBJ2-3; possible D gene TRBD1, 6 bases. This CDR3 region has 17 residues. Between the trimmed V and J ends, which lost 2 bases and 6 bases, there was a span of 21 bases. CDR1 is MNHEY, CDR2 SVGEGT, per germline. CDR3: CASSYGGGGVGADTQYF. Written as DNA, the CDR3 is TGTGCCAGCAGTTACGGGGGCGGCGGAGTTGGTGCGGATACGCAGTATTTT.

This clonotype turned up a few times. The chain employs TRBV5-1 and TRBJ1-6; no definite D call. Between the trimmed V and J ends, which lost 4 bases and 7 bases, there was a span of 12 bases. This CDR3 region has 14 residues. Germline V gene sequence: CDR1 SGHRS, CDR2 YFSETQ. The CDR3 DNA reads as TGCGCCAGCAGCCCGTCCGGGTTCAATTCACCCCTCCACTTT. Its translation: CASSPSGFNSPLHF.

The J gene is TRBJ2-3, the V gene TRBV4-1; 15 nucleotides align to TRBD2. In germline, CDR1 is MGHRA, CDR2 YSYEKL. The CDR3 consists of 15 residues. V lost 8 bases to trimming and J lost 4 bases; unmatched junction nucleotides: 4. The CDR3 is CASGLAGGPPDTQYF. The CDR3 DNA follows: TGCGCCAGCGGACTAGCGGGAGGGCCCCCAGATACGCAGTATTTT.

The V gene is TRBV5-5, the J gene TRBJ1-1; 7 nucleotides match TRBD1. This CDR3 contains 15 residues. CDR1 and CDR2 (germline): SGHKS, YYEKEE (reference sequence). V shed 4 bases, J shed 0 bases, and the junction held 6 bases outside the gene matches. The CDR3 coding sequence is TGTGCCAGCAGCCAGGACAGGCGGATGAACACTGAAGCTTTCTTT. This sequence encodes CASSQDRRMNTEAFF.

On this clonotype: A much larger clone differs from this one at a single base, so this may be a read error. Likely a read error: the CDR3 ends without its conserved phenylalanine or tryptophan. The V call is TRBV12-3 or TRBV12-4, the J call TRBJ2-5; TRBD2 might be the D (5 bases). The V end lost 2 bases, the J end lost 4 bases, and 8 bases lay between the germline ends. This CDR3 region has 13 residues. The CDR3 region is CASSLFRGETQYS. The CDR3 region has the DNA TGTGCCAGCAGTTTATTTCGGGGAGAGACCCAGTACTCC.

A few counts support this clonotype. This chain connects TRBV5-1 to TRBJ1-1; D is undetermined. CDR3 length: 16 amino acids. Per germline, CDR1 SGHRS and CDR2 YFSETQ. Trimming removed 7 bases from V and 4 bases from J, with 23 bases in between. The DNA of the CDR3 is TGCGCCAGCTCCCCTATGAAATCCGAGCCTAGCACTGAAGCTTTCTTT. This sequence encodes CASSPMKSEPSTEAFF.

The V gene is TRBV12-3 or TRBV12-4, the J gene TRBJ1-1; TRBD1 matches 7 bases. There are 14 residues in the CDR3. J lost 1 base, V lost 8 bases, and 7 bases had no gene match. CDR3 sequence reads: CASGRQGGNTEAFF. DNA for the CDR3: TGTGCCAGCGGGAGGCAGGGGGGGAACACTGAAGCTTTCTTT.

This clonotype was counted at least ten times. The V gene is TRBV12-3 or TRBV12-4, the J gene TRBJ2-5, with no clear D. This CDR3 spans 14 amino acids. V gave up 3 bases and J gave up 1 base, with 9 bases separating them. The CDR3 here is CASSFRQAQETQYF. Here the CDR3 DNA reads TGTGCCAGCAGTTTTCGGCAGGCCCAAGAGACCCAGTACTTC.

This chain uses TRBV12-3 or TRBV12-4 with TRBJ2-7, with TRBD1 as a possible D gene (6 bases). CDR3 size: 13 residues. Between the trimmed V and J ends, which lost 5 bases and 5 bases, there was a span of 13 bases. CDR3 sequence reads: CASSRNQGNEQYF. As DNA, the CDR3 is TGTGCCAGCAGTAGAAATCAGGGGAACGAGCAGTACTTC.

The chain employs TRBV18 and TRBJ1-3; unclear D gene. V was pared by 3 bases and J by 0 bases, with 9 bases between. Germline lookup yields CDR1 KGHSH and CDR2 LQKENI. This CDR3 region has 15 residues. The CDR3: CASSPTWYSGNTIYF. CDR3 nucleotide sequence: TGTGCCAGCTCACCGACTTGGTACTCTGGAAACACCATATATTTT. Based on the CDR3 plus reference TRBV18 and TRBJ1-3, the full variable domain is NAGVMQNPRHLVRRRGQEARLRCSPMKGHSHVYWYRQLPEEGLKFMVYLQKENIIDESGMPKERFSAEFPKEGPSILRIQQVVRGDSAAYFCASSPTWYSGNTIYFGEGSWLTVV.

This clonotype came up many times. The chain recombines TRBV28 with TRBJ2-5; perhaps TRBD2 as D (5 bases). The last part of the DNA fits TRBJ2-7 better; the J call may be wrong. From germline, CDR1 is MDHEN and CDR2 SYDVKM. There are 13 residues in the CDR3. The CDR3 here is CASSSGSSYEQYV. The CDR3 coding sequence is TGTGCCAGCAGTTCTGGGAGCTCCTACGAGCAGTACGTC.

V usage is TRBV29-1 and J usage is TRBJ1-4; 10 bases map to TRBD1. V was clipped by 5 bases and J by 6 bases; unmatched bases: 9. The CDR3 sequence is 15 residues long. CDR1 SQVTM and CDR2 ANQGSEA come from the germline V gene. CDR3 loop: CSVNNPDRGDEKLFF. The DNA of the CDR3 is TGCAGCGTTAACAACCCGGACAGGGGGGATGAAAAACTGTTTTTT.

The V call is TRBV27, the J call TRBJ2-5; 7 bases are shared with TRBD2. With the DNA end fitting TRBJ2-1 better, the J assignment may be wrong. The CDR3 is made up of 15 amino acids. CDR1 is MNHEY, CDR2 SMNVEV, per germline (reference sequence). The CDR3 nucleotides are TGTGCCACCAGGGATGAGAGCGGGGTCTGGAATGAGCAGTTCTTC. This translates into CATRDESGVWNEQFF.

V and J are TRBV5-1 and TRBJ2-7; maybe TRBD2 (5 bases). CDR3 length: 15 amino acids. Germline V gene data show CDR1 as SGHRS and CDR2 as YFSETQ. Trimming took 1 base from V and 0 from J, leaving 11 bases between them. CDR3 residues: CASSLRERSSYEQYF. As DNA, the CDR3 is TGCGCCAGCAGCTTGAGAGAGCGGAGCTCCTACGAGCAGTACTTC.

The V and J genes are TRBV7-2 and TRBJ2-5, with a tentative D call TRBD1 (6 bases). The germline V gene encodes CDR1 SGHTA and CDR2 FQGNSA. This CDR3 spans 13 amino acids. The germline V and J ends were trimmed by 6 bases and 2 bases, with 10 bases remaining between them. Here the CDR3 reads CASRSTGQETQYF. For the CDR3, the DNA is TGTGCCAGCAGGTCGACAGGTCAAGAGACCCAGTACTTC.

In this sample, this clonotype turned up a few times. V gene TRBV4-1 combines with J gene TRBJ1-1; D is ambiguous. The length of the CDR3 is 13 residues. From germline, CDR1 is MGHRA and CDR2 YSYEKL. Trimming removed 0 bases at V and 8 bases at J, with 10 bases between. CDR3 region: CASSQDLGREAFF. CDR3 nucleotide sequence: TGCGCCAGCAGCCAAGATTTGGGCCGAGAAGCTTTCTTT.

The CDR3 coding sequence is TGTGCCAGCAGCTTAGCCAGGGAGAAAGGCTACACCTTC. Translated: CASSLAREKGYTF. V gene TRBV7-9 combines with J gene TRBJ1-2, with TRBD1 as a possible D gene (5 bases). V lost 0 bases, J lost 8 bases, and 10 bases lay in between. This CDR3 is built from 13 residues. Per germline, CDR1 SEHNR and CDR2 FQNEAQ (reference sequence).

The CDR3 protein is CASRESGTSGRGEQFF. The DNA of the CDR3 is TGTGCCAGCAGAGAATCCGGGACTAGCGGGAGAGGCGAGCAGTTCTTC. The chain employs TRBV6-1 and TRBJ2-7, with 14 bases lining up with TRBD2. The J call may be incorrect, as the DNA end agrees better with TRBJ2-1. Germline V lookup: CDR1 MNHNS, CDR2 SASEGT. The CDR3 has 16 amino acids.

This clonotype was observed a few times. The CDR3 sequence: CASRGASYNEQFF. For the CDR3, the DNA is TGTGCCTCTCGAGGGGCGTCATACAATGAGCAGTTCTTC. This rearrangement joins TRBV6-5 to TRBJ2-1, with D perhaps matching TRBD1 or TRBD2 (5 bases each). In germline, CDR1 is MNHEY, CDR2 SVGAGI. With 11 bases removed from V and 4 bases from J, the gap between germline ends came to 15 bases. The CDR3 totals 13 residues.